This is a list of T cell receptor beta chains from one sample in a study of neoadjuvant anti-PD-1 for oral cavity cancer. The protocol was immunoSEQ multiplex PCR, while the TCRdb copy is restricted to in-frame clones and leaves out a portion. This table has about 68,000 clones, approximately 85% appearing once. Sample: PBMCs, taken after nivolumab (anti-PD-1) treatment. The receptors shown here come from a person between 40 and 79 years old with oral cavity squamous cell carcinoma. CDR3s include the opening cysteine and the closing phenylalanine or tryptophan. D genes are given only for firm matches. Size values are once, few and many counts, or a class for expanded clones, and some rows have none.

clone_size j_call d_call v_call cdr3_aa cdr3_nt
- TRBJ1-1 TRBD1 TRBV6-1 CASSEPGTGNTEAFF TGTGCCAGCAGTGAACCCGGGACAGGGAACACTGAAGCTTTCTTT
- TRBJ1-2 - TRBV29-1 CSVERQVYDGYTF TGCAGCGTTGAGCGACAGGTTTACGATGGCTACACCTTC
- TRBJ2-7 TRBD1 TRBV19 CASSARPTGAVSYEQYF TGTGCCAGTAGTGCTCGGCCGACAGGGGCTGTCTCCTACGAGCAGTACTTC
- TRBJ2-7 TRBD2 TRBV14 CASSQDRLLAGGPYEQYF TGTGCCAGCAGCCAAGATCGTCTTTTAGCGGGAGGACCATACGAGCAGTACTTC
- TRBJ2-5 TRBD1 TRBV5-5 CASSGTTGGRETQYF TGTGCCAGCAGTGGAACAACAGGGGGCCGGGAGACCCAGTACTTC
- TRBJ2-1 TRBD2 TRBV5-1 CASSLASGRASYNEQFF TGCGCCAGCAGCTTGGCGAGCGGGAGGGCCTCCTACAATGAGCAGTTCTTC
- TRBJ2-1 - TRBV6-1 CASSTGTGYNEQFF TGTGCCAGCAGCACAGGGACGGGGTACAATGAGCAGTTCTTC
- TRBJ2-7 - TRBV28 CASSLFILGTYEQYF TGTGCCAGCAGTTTATTTATCCTAGGCACCTACGAGCAGTACTTC
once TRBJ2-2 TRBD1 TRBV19 CASSIGQAFNTGELFF TGTGCCAGTAGTATTGGACAGGCCTTCAACACCGGGGAGCTGTTTTTT
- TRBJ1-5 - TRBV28 CASSLSADQPQHF TGTGCCAGCAGTTTATCGGCTGATCAGCCCCAGCATTTT
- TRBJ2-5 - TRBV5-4 CASSLGNQETQYF TGTGCCAGCAGCTTGGGCAACCAAGAGACCCAGTACTTC
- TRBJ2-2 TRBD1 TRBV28 CASSRTGGFAGELFF TGTGCCAGCAGTCGGACAGGGGGTTTTGCCGGGGAGCTGTTTTTT
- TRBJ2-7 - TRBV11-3 CASSLGRTYEQYF TGTGCCAGCAGTTTGGGACGGACCTACGAGCAGTACTTC
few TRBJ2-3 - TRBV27 CASSTYPSTDTQYF TGTGCCAGCAGTACGTATCCTAGTACAGATACGCAGTATTTT
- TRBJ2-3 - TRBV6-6 CASSYIRGDTQYF TGTGCCAGCAGTTACATTCGGGGGGATACGCAGTATTTT
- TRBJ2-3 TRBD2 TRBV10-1 CASSESLAGGPGDTQYF TGCGCCAGCAGTGAGTCTCTAGCGGGAGGGCCTGGAGATACGCAGTATTTT
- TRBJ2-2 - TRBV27 CASSGTNTGELFF TGTGCCAGCAGCGGGACGAACACCGGGGAGCTGTTTTTT
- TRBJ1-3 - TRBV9 CASSESDSRNTIYF TGTGCCAGCAGCGAGTCGGACAGCAGAAACACCATATATTTT
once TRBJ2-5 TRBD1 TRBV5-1 CASSLLGTGTRETQYF TGCGCCAGCAGCTTACTAGGGACAGGGACGAGAGAGACCCAGTACTTC
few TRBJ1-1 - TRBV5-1 CASSLAQNTEAFF TGCGCCAGCAGCTTGGCACAGAACACTGAAGCTTTCTTT
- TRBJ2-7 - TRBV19 CASRSRAVLENEQYF TGTGCCAGTAGGTCTCGGGCCGTCCTTGAAAACGAGCAGTACTTC
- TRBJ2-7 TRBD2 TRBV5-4 CASSLGGLGVEQYF TGTGCCAGCAGCTTGGGGGGACTAGGAGTCGAGCAGTACTTC
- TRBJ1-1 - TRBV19 CASKAGSVSNTEAFF TGTGCCAGTAAGGCAGGGAGTGTCTCGAACACTGAAGCTTTCTTT
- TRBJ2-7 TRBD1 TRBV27 CASSSGTGPYEQYF TGTGCCAGCAGTTCAGGGACAGGGCCCTACGAGCAGTACTTC
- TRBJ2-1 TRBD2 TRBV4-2 CASSQDPGTSNNEQFF TGTGCCAGCAGCCAAGATCCCGGGACTAGTAACAATGAGCAGTTCTTC
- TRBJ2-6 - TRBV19 CASSRDSGANVLTF TGTGCCAGTAGTAGAGACTCTGGGGCCAACGTCCTGACTTTC
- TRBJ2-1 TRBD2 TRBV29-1 CSVEDLGLQQNEQFF TGCAGCGTTGAAGATCTGGGACTACAACAGAATGAGCAGTTCTTC
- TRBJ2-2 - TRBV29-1 CSVGSTAAGELFF TGCAGCGTTGGATCAACCGCAGCGGGGGAGCTGTTTTTT
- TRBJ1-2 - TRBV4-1 CASSQVEANYGYTF TGCGCCAGCAGCCAAGTTGAAGCTAACTATGGCTACACCTTC
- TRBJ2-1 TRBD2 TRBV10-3 CAVGGAGAYEQFF TGTGCCGTCGGGGGGGCGGGAGCCTATGAGCAGTTCTTC
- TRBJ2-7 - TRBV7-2 CASSLRSTGTRSDEQYF TGTGCCAGCAGCTTAAGATCCACAGGTACCCGATCGGACGAGCAGTACTTC
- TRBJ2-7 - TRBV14 CASRPKAAGKNEQYF TGTGCCAGCAGACCTAAGGCGGCAGGGAAGAACGAGCAGTACTTC
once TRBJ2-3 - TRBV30 CAWSSRPDTQYF TGTGCCTGGAGTTCTCGGCCAGATACGCAGTATTTT
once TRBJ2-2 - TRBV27 CASSTGFSGELFF TGTGCCAGCAGTACAGGGTTTAGCGGGGAGCTGTTTTTT
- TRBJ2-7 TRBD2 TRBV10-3 CAISKPGTSGEQYF TGTGCCATCAGTAAACCCGGGACTAGTGGCGAGCAGTACTTC
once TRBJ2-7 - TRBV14 CASSQFDRSEQYF TGTGCCAGCAGCCAATTCGACAGGAGCGAGCAGTACTTC
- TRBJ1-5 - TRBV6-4 CASSDGGNQPQHF TGTGCCAGCAGTGACGGAGGCAATCAGCCCCAGCATTTT
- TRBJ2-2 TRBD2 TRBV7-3 CASSLTGRIETGELFF TGTGCCAGCAGCTTAACCGGGAGGATCGAGACCGGGGAGCTGTTTTTT
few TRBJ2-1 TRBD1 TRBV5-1 CASSAWGQGTSNEQFF TGCGCCAGCAGCGCTTGGGGACAGGGGACTTCCAATGAGCAGTTCTTC
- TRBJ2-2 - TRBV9 CASSVAPNTGELFF TGTGCCAGCAGCGTAGCCCCGAACACCGGGGAGCTGTTTTTT
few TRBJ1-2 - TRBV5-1 CASSLTDFYGYTF TGCGCCAGCAGCTTGACAGACTTCTATGGCTACACCTTC
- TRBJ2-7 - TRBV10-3 CAISEGAPSEQYF TGTGCCATCAGTGAAGGGGCCCCGAGCGAGCAGTACTTC
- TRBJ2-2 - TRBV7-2 CASSRGRAGELFF TGTGCCAGCAGCAGGGGTAGAGCCGGGGAGCTGTTTTTT
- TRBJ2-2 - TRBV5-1 CASSLNRDLPTGELFF TGCGCCAGCAGCTTGAATCGGGATTTGCCCACCGGGGAGCTGTTTTTT
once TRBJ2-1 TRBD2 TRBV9 CASSVSGSPYNEQFF TGTGCCAGCAGCGTTAGCGGGAGCCCCTACAATGAGCAGTTCTTC
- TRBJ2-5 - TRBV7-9 CASSFPPPQETQYF TGTGCCAGCAGCTTTCCCCCTCCTCAAGAGACCCAGTACTTC
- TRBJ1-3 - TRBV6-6 CASSYGGNTIYF TGTGCCAGCAGTTACGGTGGAAACACCATATATTTT
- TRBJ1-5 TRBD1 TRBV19 CASSIRQGNSNQPQHF TGTGCCAGTAGTATTCGACAGGGGAATAGCAATCAGCCCCAGCATTTT
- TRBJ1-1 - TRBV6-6 CASNQQTTEAFF TGTGCCAGCAACCAACAGACCACTGAAGCTTTCTTT